This is a list of T cell receptor beta chains from one sample in a study of blood T cell repertoires in COVID-19. Assay used: immunoSEQ multiplex PCR; TCRdb lists only in-frame clones, some missing. The profile shows 200,000 to 250,000 clones, less than 90% of them singletons. The specimen sequenced was PBMCs or T cells enriched from blood (not recorded which). These TCRs come from a woman in her forties or fifties in a cohort exposed to, infected with or recovered from COVID-19 (not recorded which). CDR3s include the opening cysteine and the closing phenylalanine or tryptophan. D genes are given only for firm matches.

d_call	v_call	cdr3_length	j_call	cdr3_aa
.	TRBV10-1	14	TRBJ2-2	CARRDFSLTGELFF
TRBD2	TRBV6-5	12	TRBJ2-7	CASTREAYEQYF
.	TRBV29-1	11	TRBJ1-4	CSVDLREKLFF
TRBD1	TRBV7-9	14	TRBJ2-7	CASSLGTVNYEQYF
TRBD2	TRBV5-1	16	TRBJ2-1	CASSFTTSGGLNEQFF
.	TRBV4-2	16	TRBJ1-2	CASSLPSEIGSYGYTF
TRBD1	TRBV7-2	13	TRBJ1-2	CASSLEGARGYTF
.	TRBV2	12	TRBJ1-5	CASRGQNQPQHF
TRBD2	TRBV11-2	17	TRBJ2-3	CASSLGAAGGPGDTQYF
.	TRBV7-2	15	TRBJ1-6	CASSLGRGGNSPLHF
.	TRBV7-2	16	TRBJ2-7	CASSFDSGRGKYEQYF
TRBD2	TRBV7-9	16	TRBJ2-5	CASSLAQASGQETQYF
.	TRBV19	14	TRBJ2-2	CASSEGLNTGELFF
.	TRBV29-1	11	TRBJ2-5	CSVGPQETQYF
.	TRBV6-6	13	TRBJ1-2	CASRETAQGGYTF